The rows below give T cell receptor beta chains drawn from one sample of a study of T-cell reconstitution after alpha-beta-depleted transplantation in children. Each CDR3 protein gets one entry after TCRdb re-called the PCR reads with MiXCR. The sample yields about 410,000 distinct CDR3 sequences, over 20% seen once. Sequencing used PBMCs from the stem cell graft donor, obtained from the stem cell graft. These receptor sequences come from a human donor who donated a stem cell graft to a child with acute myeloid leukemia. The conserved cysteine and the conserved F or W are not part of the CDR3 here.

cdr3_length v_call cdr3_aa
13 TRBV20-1 SALGLAESYNEQF
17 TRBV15 ATSRDLNKELLPSQTQY
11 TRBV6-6 ASTRLAGETQY
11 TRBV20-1 SADRTGIDTQY
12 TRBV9 ASSVDGHGYEQY
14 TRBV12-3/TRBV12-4 ASSIGPRGVGETQY
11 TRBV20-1 SARTGSYNEQF
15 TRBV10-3 AISEPGQVGTTYEQY
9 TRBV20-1 SVSLMGEQF
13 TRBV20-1 SARMAGGLRNEQF
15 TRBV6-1 ASRTPGGRNGADTQY
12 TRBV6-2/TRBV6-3 ASSPRLDAYEQY
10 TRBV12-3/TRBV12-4 ASSPRQETQY
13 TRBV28 ASSTQGLGPYEQY
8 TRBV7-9 ASAGGGAF
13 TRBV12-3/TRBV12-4 ASRPTGASYNEQF
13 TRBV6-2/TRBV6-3 ASNKGPRMNTEAF
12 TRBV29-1 SVGDAANTGELF
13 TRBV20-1 SAKGPGGPPDTQY
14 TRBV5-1 ASSSLSAGGTDTQY
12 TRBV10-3 AISETSFKETQY
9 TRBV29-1 SVEVLRTQY
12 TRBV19 ASSIEYETGELF
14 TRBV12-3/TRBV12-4 ASSPGTGSSYNEQF
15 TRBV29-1 SVEDSKLGGSGDEQF
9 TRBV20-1 SARPFNEQF
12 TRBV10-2 ASSEMAGGRTQY
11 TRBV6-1 AVRQAAGEKLF
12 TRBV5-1 ASKPGQDSYEQY
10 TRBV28 ATSQGQETQY
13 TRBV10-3 AISESRGGNTEAF
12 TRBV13 ASSLRAWNTEAF
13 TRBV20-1 SASDSGSSYNEQF
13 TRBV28 ASRKGLAGAVEQF
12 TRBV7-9 ASSPSGGRDEQF
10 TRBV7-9 ASSRTSIEQF
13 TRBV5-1 ASSRVAGGSYEQY
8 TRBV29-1 SVAGETQY
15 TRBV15 ATSRDRSGTAGNTIY
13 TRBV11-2 ASSSRGGNTGELF
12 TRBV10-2 ASNPGQGPDEQY
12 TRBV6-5 ASSYSHMADTQY
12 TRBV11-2 ASSQTGLQNIQY
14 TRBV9 ASSPKSGDGGGEQF
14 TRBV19 ASSTLDSRRNQPQH
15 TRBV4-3 ASSQDEQGATKNIQY
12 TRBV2 ASSHGTENSPLH
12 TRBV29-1 SVGGRGFQETQY